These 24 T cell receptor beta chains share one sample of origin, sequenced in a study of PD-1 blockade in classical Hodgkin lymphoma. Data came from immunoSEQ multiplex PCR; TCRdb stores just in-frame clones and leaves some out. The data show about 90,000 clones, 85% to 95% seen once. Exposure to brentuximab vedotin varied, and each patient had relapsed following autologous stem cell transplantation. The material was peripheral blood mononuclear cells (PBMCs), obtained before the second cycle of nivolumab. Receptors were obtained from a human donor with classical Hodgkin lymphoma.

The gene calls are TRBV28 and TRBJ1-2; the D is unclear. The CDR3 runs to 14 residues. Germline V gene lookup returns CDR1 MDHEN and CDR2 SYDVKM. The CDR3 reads CAHLSLDGNYGYTF. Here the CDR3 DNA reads TGTGCACATCTGAGTTTGGACGGTAACTATGGCTACACCTTC.

The CDR3 sequence: CASRGTGMKQPQHF. The CDR3 bases are TGTGCCAGCAGGGGGACAGGGATGAAACAGCCCCAGCATTTT. This chain joins TRBV6-1 and TRBJ1-5, with 9 bases fitting TRBD1. After removal of 6 bases from V and 7 bases from J, the junction contained 7 bases not matched to a gene. The CDR3 length is 14 residues. Per the germline V gene, CDR1 is MNHNS and CDR2 is SASEGT.

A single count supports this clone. CDR3 nucleotide sequence: TGTGCCAGCAGTTCCTTCGGGGGCGGCACCGGGGAGCTGTTTTTT. As protein: CASSSFGGGTGELFF. This chain connects TRBV28 to TRBJ2-2; D is tentatively TRBD1 or TRBD2 (6 bases each). The CDR3 extends over 15 amino acids. V dropped 4 bases and J dropped 4 bases, with 13 bases sitting between them. Germline assignment: CDR1 MDHEN and CDR2 SYDVKM.

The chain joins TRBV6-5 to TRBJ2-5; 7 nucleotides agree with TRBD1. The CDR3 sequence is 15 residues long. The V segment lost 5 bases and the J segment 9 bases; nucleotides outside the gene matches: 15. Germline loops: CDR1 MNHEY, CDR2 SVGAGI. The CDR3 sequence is CASSKRQGAEGAQYF. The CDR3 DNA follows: TGTGCCAGCAGTAAACGACAGGGCGCCGAAGGGGCCCAGTACTTC.

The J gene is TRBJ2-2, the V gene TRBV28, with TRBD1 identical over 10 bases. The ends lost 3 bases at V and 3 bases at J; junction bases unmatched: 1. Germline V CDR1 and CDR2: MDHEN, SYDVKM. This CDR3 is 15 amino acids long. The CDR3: CASSFGTGDTGELFF. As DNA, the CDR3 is TGTGCCAGCAGTTTTGGGACAGGGGACACCGGGGAGCTGTTTTTT.

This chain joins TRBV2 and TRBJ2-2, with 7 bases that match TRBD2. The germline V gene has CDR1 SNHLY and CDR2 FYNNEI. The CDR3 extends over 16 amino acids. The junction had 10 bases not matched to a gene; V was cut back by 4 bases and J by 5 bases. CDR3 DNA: TGTGCCAGCAGTGTAAGGGGAGGGCGAGAAACCGGGGAGCTGTTTTTT. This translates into CASSVRGGRETGELFF.

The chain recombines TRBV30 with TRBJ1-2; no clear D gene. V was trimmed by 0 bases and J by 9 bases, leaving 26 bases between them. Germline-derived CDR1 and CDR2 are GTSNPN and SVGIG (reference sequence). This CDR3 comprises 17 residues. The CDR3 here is CAWSVGHREVWSLSYTF. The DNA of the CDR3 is TGTGCCTGGAGTGTAGGGCATCGCGAAGTGTGGTCTCTCAGCTACACCTTC.

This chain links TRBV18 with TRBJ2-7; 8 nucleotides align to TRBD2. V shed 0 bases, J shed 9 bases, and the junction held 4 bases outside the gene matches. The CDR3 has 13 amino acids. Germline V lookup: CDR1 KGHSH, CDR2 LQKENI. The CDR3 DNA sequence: TGTGCCAGCTCACCACCGGGACTAGTTTGGCAGTACTTC. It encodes CASSPPGLVWQYF.

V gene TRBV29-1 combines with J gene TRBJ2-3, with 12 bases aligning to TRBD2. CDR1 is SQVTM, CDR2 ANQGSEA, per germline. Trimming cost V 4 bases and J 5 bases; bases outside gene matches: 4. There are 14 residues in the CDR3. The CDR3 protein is CSVAPGLAGDTQYF. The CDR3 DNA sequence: TGCAGCGTTGCTCCGGGACTAGCGGGAGATACGCAGTATTTT.

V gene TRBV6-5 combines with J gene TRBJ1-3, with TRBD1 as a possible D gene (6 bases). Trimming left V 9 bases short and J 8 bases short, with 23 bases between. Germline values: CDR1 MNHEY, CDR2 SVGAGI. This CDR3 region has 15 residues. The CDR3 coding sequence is TGTGCCAGTAGGAAAACAGGGACTCCGGTATACACCATATATTTT. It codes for CASRKTGTPVYTIYF.

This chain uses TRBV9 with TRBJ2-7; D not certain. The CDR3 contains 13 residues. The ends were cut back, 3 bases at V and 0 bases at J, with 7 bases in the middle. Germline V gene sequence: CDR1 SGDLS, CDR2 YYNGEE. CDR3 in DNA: TGTGCCAGCAGCGCACCGCACTCCTACGAGCAGTACTTC. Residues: CASSAPHSYEQYF.

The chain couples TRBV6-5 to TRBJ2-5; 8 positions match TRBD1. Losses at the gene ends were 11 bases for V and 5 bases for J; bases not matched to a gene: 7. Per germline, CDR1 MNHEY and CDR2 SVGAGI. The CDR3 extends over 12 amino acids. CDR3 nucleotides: TGTGCCGCGGGGCGGGACAGGGAGACCCAGTACTTC. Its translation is CAAGRDRETQYF.

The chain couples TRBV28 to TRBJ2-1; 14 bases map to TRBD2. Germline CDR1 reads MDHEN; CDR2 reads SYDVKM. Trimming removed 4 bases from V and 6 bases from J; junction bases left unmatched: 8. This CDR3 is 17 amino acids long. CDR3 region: CASSSTRLAGGPNEQFF. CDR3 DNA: TGTGCCAGCAGTTCGACCCGACTAGCGGGAGGGCCCAATGAGCAGTTCTTC.

The CDR3 coding sequence is TGTGCCAGCAGCTCCTCCACTAGCGGGAGATGGTACGAGCAGTACTTC. Encoded protein: CASSSSTSGRWYEQYF. The rearrangement joins TRBV5-4 to TRBJ2-7, with 11 bases identical to TRBD2. This CDR3 comprises 16 residues. With V trimmed by 3 bases and J by 4 bases, 9 bases remained unmatched. From germline, CDR1 is SGHNT and CDR2 YYREEE (reference sequence).

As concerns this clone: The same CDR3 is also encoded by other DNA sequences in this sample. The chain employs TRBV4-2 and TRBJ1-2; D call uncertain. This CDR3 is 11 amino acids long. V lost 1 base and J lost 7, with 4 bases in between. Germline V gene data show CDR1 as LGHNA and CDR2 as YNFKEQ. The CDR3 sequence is CASSQGFGYTF. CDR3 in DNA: TGTGCCAGCAGCCAAGGGTTTGGCTACACCTTC.

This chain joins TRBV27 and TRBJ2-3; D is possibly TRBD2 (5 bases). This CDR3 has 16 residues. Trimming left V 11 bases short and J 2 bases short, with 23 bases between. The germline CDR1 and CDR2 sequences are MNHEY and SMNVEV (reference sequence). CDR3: CAGGSSPNPPTDTQYF. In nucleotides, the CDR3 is TGTGCCGGTGGGAGCTCACCCAACCCTCCCACAGATACGCAGTATTTT.

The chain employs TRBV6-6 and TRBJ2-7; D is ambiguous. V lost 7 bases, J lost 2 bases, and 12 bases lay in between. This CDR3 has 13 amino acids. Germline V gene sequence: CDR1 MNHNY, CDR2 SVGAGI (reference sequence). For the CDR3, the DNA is TGTGCCAGCAAAGACGGGCAGGCCTACGAGCAGTACTTC. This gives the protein CASKDGQAYEQYF.

CDR3 nucleotide sequence: TGTGCCAGCAGTTTGACCCCCGCTAACTATGGCTACACCTTC. It specifies CASSLTPANYGYTF. The chain carries TRBV27 and TRBJ1-2, with no clear D. Germline V gene lookup returns CDR1 MNHEY and CDR2 SMNVEV (reference sequence). The CDR3 contains 14 residues. Trimming shortened V by 3 bases and J by 0 bases, and 8 bases separated the two germline ends.

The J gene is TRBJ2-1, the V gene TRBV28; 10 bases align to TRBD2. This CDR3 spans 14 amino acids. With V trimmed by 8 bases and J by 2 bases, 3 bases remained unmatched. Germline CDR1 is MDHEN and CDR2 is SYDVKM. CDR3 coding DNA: TGTGCCAGCGGAACTAGCGGGACCTACAATGAGCAGTTCTTC. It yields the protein CASGTSGTYNEQFF.

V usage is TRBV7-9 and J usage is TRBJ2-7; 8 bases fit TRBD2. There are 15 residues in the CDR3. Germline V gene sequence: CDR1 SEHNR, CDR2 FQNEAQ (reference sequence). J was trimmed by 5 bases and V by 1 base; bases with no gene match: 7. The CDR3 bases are TGTGCCAGCAGCTTAGTTCCAGCGGGAGACGACGAGCAGTACTTC. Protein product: CASSLVPAGDDEQYF.

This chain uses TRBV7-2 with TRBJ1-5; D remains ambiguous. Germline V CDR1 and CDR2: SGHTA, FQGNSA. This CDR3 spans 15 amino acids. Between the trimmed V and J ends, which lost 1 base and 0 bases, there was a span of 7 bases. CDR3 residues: CASSLETSSNQPQHF. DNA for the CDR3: TGTGCCAGCAGCTTAGAAACATCTAGCAATCAGCCCCAGCATTTT.

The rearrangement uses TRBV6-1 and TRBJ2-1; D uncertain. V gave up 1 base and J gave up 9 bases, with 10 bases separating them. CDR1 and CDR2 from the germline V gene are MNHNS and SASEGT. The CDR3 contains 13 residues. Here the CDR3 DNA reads TGTGCCAGCAGTGAAGTCAGGTGGGGTGAGCAGTTCTTC. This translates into CASSEVRWGEQFF.

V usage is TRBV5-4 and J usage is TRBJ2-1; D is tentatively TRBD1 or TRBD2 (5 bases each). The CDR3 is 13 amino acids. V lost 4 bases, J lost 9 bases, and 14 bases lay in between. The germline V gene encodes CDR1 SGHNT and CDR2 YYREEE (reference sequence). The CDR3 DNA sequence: TGTGCCAGCAGCCGGGACCTTGGGGGTGAGCAGTTCTTC. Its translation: CASSRDLGGEQFF.

CDR3 DNA sequence: TGTGCCAGCAGTTTATTAAGGACAGGGGGCAAACTATATGGCTACACCTTC. It yields the protein CASSLLRTGGKLYGYTF. The chain carries TRBV27 and TRBJ1-2; 11 bases map to TRBD1. This CDR3 is built from 17 residues. Germline lookup yields CDR1 MNHEY and CDR2 SMNVEV (reference sequence). V was pared by 1 base and J by 5 bases, with 9 bases of the junction left unmatched.